The source of this T cell receptor (beta chain) is a study of T-cell reconstitution after alpha-beta-depleted transplantation in children. A remark on this clonotype: The target antigen is unknown.

This sample's TCRbeta library carried unique molecular identifier barcodes. One entry per CDR3 protein, called by TCRdb with MiXCR from the PCR reads. Counted here are about 830,000 distinct CDR3 sequences, less than 20% occurring once; the ten biggest clones make up approximately 5%. Study-wide results and caveats: It was newly produced T cells that mostly accounted for T-cell counts and diversity one year after transplant. Expanded clones from the graft, numbering several hundred, reportedly supplied alpha-beta T cells about two months after transplant.

CDR1 is SEHNR and CDR2 is FQNEAQ in the germline V gene (reference sequence). Losses at the gene ends were 8 bases for V and 1 base for J; bases not matched to a gene: 5. This CDR3 comprises 14 residues. Sequences were derived from PBMCs, mostly from graft donor cells, sampled 360 days after TCRalphabeta/CD19-depleted stem cell transplant. The clonotype was recovered from a male patient between 10 and 17 years old who had a stem cell transplant for acute lymphoblastic leukemia, so the T cells may come from the graft donor. The genes are TRBV7-9 and TRBJ1-1; TRBD1 aligns across 9 bases. The CDR3 protein is CASPKQGANTEAFF. The CDR3, as DNA: TGTGCCAGCCCGAAACAGGGGGCGAACACTGAAGCTTTCTTT. The whole variable domain, filled in from reference TRBV7-9 and TRBJ1-1, reads DTGVSQNPRHKITKRGQNVTFRCDPISEHNRLYWYRQTLGQGPEFLTYFQNEAQLEKSRLLSDRFSAERPKGSFSTLEIQRTEQGDSAMYLCASPKQGANTEAFFGQGTRLTVV.